This TCR beta chain was observed in a study of T cell responses to AZD1222 COVID-19 vaccine. At the level of the study: Doses given second, at about 4 or about 12 weeks, were pooled. Study outcomes and limitations: White British ancestry dominated among donors, who included more females, and clonal diversity was possibly underestimated. Repertoire collection took place solely once the T cell response had peaked.

Using immunoSEQ multiplex PCR, the repertoire was profiled, and TCRdb retains in-frame clones only, with some absent. This table holds roughly 120,000 clones, more than 85% found once. Worth noting for this clone: The antigen is unknown.

The specimen comprised peripheral blood, sampled on day 0 of AZD1222 vaccination. The origin of this receptor is an adult in good health.

CDR3: CATSDLSSGRRGEQFF. CDR3 nucleotides: TGTGCCACCAGTGATTTGTCCAGCGGGAGGCGGGGTGAGCAGTTCTTC. This chain connects TRBV24-1 to TRBJ2-1; 9 nucleotides agree with TRBD2. Germline V gene data show CDR1 as KGHDR and CDR2 as SFDVKD. The CDR3 runs to 16 residues. The V segment lost 0 bases and the J segment 9 bases; nucleotides outside the gene matches: 8.